The sequence of this T cell receptor (beta chain) was determined in a study of graft-versus-host responses after intestinal transplantation. This CDR3 contains 14 residues. Germline CDR1 reads SGHNT; CDR2 reads YYREEE (reference sequence). V was clipped by 4 bases and J by 5 bases; unmatched bases: 9. Clones were read by immunoSEQ multiplex PCR, and TCRdb kept only the in-frame ones, dropping some. The sample carries about 92,000 clones, around nine tenths recorded once. For this clone: Its antigen is not known.

The chain recombines TRBV5-4 with TRBJ2-7; 7 bases line up with TRBD2. The sequences come from unstimulated CD8+ T cells sorted from spleen or lymph node cells, collected before intestinal transplant. This sequence originates from a human donor who received an intestinal transplant. The DNA of the CDR3 is TGTGCCAGCAGCCTCCGGGGGGATCCCAACGAGCAGTACTTC. This gives the protein CASSLRGDPNEQYF.